This T cell receptor beta chain was recovered during a study of T cells expressing NK-cell markers. Findings of the study overall: A few donors showed these clonotypes also leading the CD3+CD56-NKG2C+ fraction.

Each CDR3 protein gets one entry in TCRdb, which reprocessed the 5' RACE reads and gives no DNA. The specimen's table records a few hundred thousand distinct CDR3 sequences. Comments on this clonotype: Its antigen is not identified.

The CDR3 sequence is 19 residues long. In germline, CDR1 is MNHNS, CDR2 SASEGT. The rearrangement uses TRBV6-1 and TRBJ2-1; lacking DNA, the TRBD2 call made by TCRdb goes unchecked. The TCR sequence derives from a man aged 18-75 years in good health. What was sequenced was blood T cells: a sorted CD56 or NKG2C T cell subset, CD4+ or CD8+ T cells, or bulk PBMC T cells (not recorded which). This CDR3 reads CASRQTSGGAKSSYNEQFF.